Listed here are 6 T cell receptor beta chains from one sample, sequenced in a study of T cells after yellow fever vaccination. TCRdb reprocessed the 5' RACE reads via MiXCR and lists one record per CDR3 protein. The sample lists tens of thousands of distinct CDR3 sequences, approximately 7.5% occurring once. The specimen was CD8+ T cells sorted from PBMCs, collected on the day of the yellow fever booster vaccination. Receptor source: a man in his thirties or forties who received the YFV17D yellow fever vaccine.

The table lists this clonotype with a few counts. The V call is TRBV4-2, the J call TRBJ2-5; 11 bases are shared with TRBD2. The CDR3 is made up of 15 amino acids. Losses at the gene ends were 3 bases for V and 2 bases for J; bases not matched to a gene: 2. In germline, CDR1 is LGHNA, CDR2 YNFKEQ. DNA for the CDR3: TGTGCCAGCAGCCAGGGGACTAGCGGTCAAGAGACCCAGTACTTC. It codes for CASSQGTSGQETQYF.

This clonotype was picked up a small number of times. This chain uses TRBV27 with TRBJ2-7; possibly TRBD1 or TRBD2 for D (5 bases each). The V and J ends lost 2 bases and 3 bases respectively, with 17 bases between them. The CDR3 covers 16 residues. Per germline, CDR1 MNHEY and CDR2 SMNVEV (reference sequence). The CDR3, as DNA: TGTGCCAGCAGTTTACAACCGGGACCTACCCGCTACGAGCAGTACTTC. Translating it yields CASSLQPGPTRYEQYF.

Details on this clonotype: It is unclear where the CDR3 begins or ends on the DNA, so no DNA is shown, and the CDR3 is as TCRdb lists it. The chain recombines TRBV21-1 with TRBJ2-7; no DNA check was done on the table's D call, TRBD1. TRBV21-1 is described as a pseudogene. The CDR3 is made up of 17 amino acids, end residues included. The CDR3 loop is CASSTDRLRAVLRAGYF.

This clonotype was found a few times. The chain employs TRBV11-2 and TRBJ2-2, with D unresolved. The germline gives CDR1 SGHAT, CDR2 FQNNGV. The CDR3 length is 15 residues. V dropped 4 bases and J dropped 6 bases, with 15 bases sitting between them. CDR3 in amino acids: CASSYTLTRAGELFF. CDR3 DNA sequence: TGTGCCAGCAGCTATACCCTGACCCGGGCCGGGGAGCTGTTTTTT.

A few counts support this clonotype. The rearrangement links TRBV19 to TRBJ2-7; no definite D call. The CDR3 is 14 residues long. Per the germline V gene, CDR1 is LNHDA and CDR2 is SQIVND (reference sequence). V was pared by 5 bases and J by 3 bases, with 14 bases between. The DNA of the CDR3 is TGTGCCAGTAGTGGGTTCGGTGAGGACTACGAGCAGTACTTC. Translation: CASSGFGEDYEQYF.

This clonotype occurred many times. DNA of the CDR3: TGCGCCAGCAGTGAGTTGGCTAGCGGGAGGTTTAGGACAGATACGCAGTATTTT. Protein product: CASSELASGRFRTDTQYF. The chain links TRBV10-1 to TRBJ2-3; 11 nucleotides align to TRBD2. The germline V gene has CDR1 WNHNN and CDR2 SYGVQD (reference sequence). Trimming at V came to 1 base and at J to 3 bases, leaving 9 bases not matched to a gene. The CDR3 covers 18 residues.